This T cell receptor beta chain was sequenced during a study of T-cell reconstitution after alpha-beta-depleted transplantation in children. During its preparation, the TCRbeta library received unique molecular identifiers. MiXCR, applied by TCRdb to the PCR reads, yields one record per CDR3 protein. This sample has around 600,000 distinct CDR3 sequences; approximately 15% occur once, and the top ten carry approximately 1%. The CDR3 sequence is 15 residues long. Germline loops: CDR1 MNHEY, CDR2 SMNVEV (reference sequence). V shed 5 bases and J 7 bases; nucleotides not matched to a gene: 8. This clonotype was counted between two and nine times.

The source was PBMCs from the stem cell graft donor, collected from the stem cell graft. This clonotype originated in a human donor who donated a stem cell graft to a child with acute myeloid leukemia. The V call is TRBV27, the J call TRBJ2-1; 10 bases map to TRBD1. The CDR3 here is CASSPGQGGGNEQFF. The DNA of the CDR3 is TGTGCCAGCAGTCCAGGACAGGGGGGGGGGAATGAGCAGTTCTTC.